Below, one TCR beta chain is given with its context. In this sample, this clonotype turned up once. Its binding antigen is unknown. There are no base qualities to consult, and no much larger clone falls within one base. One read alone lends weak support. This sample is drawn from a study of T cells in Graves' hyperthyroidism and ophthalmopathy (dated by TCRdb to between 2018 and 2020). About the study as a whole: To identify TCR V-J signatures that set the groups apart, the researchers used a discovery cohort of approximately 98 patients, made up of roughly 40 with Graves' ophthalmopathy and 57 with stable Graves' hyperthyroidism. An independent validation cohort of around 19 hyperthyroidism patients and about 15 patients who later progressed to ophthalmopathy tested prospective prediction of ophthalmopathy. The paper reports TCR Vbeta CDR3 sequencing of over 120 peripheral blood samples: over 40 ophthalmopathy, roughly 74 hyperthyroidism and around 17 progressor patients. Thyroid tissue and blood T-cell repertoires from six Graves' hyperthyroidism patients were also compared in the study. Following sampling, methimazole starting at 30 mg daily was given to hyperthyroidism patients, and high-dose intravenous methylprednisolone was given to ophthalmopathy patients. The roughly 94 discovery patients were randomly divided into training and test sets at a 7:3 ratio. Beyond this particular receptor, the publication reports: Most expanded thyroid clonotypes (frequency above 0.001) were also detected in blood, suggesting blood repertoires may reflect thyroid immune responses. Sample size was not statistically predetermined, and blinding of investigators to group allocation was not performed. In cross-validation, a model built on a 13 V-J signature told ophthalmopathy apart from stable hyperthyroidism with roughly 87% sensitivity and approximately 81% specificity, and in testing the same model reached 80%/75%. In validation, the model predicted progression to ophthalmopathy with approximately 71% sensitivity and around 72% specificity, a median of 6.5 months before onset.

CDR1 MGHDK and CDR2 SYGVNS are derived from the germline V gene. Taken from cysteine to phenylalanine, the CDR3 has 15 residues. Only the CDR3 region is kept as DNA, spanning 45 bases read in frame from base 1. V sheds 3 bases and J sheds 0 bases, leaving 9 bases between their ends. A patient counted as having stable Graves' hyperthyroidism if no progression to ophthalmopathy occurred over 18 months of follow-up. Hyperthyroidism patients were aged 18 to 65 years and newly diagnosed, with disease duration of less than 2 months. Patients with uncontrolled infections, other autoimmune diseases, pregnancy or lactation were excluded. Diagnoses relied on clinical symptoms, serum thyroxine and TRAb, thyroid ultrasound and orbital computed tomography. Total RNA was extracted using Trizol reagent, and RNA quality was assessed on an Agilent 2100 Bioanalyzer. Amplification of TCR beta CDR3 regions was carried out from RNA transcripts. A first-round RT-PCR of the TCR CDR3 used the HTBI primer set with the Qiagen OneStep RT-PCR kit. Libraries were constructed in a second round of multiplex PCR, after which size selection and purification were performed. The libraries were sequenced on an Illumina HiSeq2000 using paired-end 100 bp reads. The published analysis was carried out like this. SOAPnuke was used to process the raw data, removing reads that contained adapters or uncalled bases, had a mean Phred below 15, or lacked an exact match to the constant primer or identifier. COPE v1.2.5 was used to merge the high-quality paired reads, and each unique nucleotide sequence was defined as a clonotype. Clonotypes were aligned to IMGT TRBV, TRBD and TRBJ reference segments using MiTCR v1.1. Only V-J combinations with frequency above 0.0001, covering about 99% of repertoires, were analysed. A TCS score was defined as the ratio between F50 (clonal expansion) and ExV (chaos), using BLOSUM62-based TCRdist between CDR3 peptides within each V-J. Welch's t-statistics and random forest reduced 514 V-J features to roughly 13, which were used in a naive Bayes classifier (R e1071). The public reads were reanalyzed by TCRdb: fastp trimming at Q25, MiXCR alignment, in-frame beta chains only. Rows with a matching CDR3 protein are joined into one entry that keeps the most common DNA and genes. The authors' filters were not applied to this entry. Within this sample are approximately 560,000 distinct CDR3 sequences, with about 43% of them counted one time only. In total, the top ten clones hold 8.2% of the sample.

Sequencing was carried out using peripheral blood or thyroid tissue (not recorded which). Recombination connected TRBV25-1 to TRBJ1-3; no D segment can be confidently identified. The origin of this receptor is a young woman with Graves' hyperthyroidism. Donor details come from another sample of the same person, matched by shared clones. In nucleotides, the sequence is TGTGCCAGCAGTGAGGCCCAGAGCTCTGGAAACACCATATATTTT. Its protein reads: CASSEAQSSGNTIYF.